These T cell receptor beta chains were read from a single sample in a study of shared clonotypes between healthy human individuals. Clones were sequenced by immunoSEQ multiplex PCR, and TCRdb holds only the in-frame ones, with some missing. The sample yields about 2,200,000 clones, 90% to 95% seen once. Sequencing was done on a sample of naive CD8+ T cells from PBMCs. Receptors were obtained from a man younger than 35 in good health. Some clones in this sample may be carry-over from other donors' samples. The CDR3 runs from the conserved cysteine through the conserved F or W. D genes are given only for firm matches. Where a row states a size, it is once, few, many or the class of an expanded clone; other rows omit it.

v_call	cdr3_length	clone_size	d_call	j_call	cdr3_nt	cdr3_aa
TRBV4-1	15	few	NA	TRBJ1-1	TGCGCCAGCAGCCAAGTTGTCGGGTTGAACACTGAAGCTTTCTTT	CASSQVVGLNTEAFF
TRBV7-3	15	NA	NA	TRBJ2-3	TGTGCCAGCAGCCCCACCCTATTCAGCACAGATACGCAGTATTTT	CASSPTLFSTDTQYF
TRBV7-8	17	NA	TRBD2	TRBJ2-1	TGTGCCAGCAGCTCCCGTCAGGCAACTAGCGTTTACAATGAGCAGTTCTTC	CASSSRQATSVYNEQFF
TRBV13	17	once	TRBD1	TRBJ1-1	TGTGCCAGCAGCTATGCTGGACAGGGACTTATGAACACTGAAGCTTTCTTT	CASSYAGQGLMNTEAFF
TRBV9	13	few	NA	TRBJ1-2	TGTGCCAGCAGTGGCTGGGGTACAATGGGCTACACCTTC	CASSGWGTMGYTF
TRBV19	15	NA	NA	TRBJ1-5	TGTGCCAGTAGTGCATACGGGAGTGCGTATCAGCCCCAGCATTTT	CASSAYGSAYQPQHF
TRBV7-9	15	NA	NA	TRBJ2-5	TGTGCCAGCAGCTTCCCCATGAGCTTGGGAGAGACCCAGTACTTC	CASSFPMSLGETQYF
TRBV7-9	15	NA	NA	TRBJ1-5	TGTGCCAGCAGCTTAGAAGGACTGAGCAATCAGCCCCAGCATTTT	CASSLEGLSNQPQHF
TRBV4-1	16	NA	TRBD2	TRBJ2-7	TGCGCCAGCAGCCAAGCTAGCGGGAGGGCCGGTTACGAGCAGTACTTC	CASSQASGRAGYEQYF
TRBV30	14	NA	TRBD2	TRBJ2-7	TGTGCCTGGAGCCGACAGCGGGAGGGCCACGAGCAGTACTTC	CAWSRQREGHEQYF
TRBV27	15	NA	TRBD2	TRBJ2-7	TGTGCCAGCAGTTTGCTGCGGGAGACGGTCCACGAGCAGTACTTC	CASSLLRETVHEQYF
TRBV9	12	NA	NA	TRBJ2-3	TGTGCCAGCAGCCAGAATACAGATACGCAGTATTTT	CASSQNTDTQYF
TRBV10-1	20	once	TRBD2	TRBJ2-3	TGCGCCAGCAGTGGGGGGACTAGCGGGAGGGCCGAGTATAGCACAGATACGCAGTATTTT	CASSGGTSGRAEYSTDTQYF
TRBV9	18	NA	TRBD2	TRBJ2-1	TGTGCCAGCAGCGCCGGACTAGCGGGAGGGCGGGGATACAATGAGCAGTTCTTC	CASSAGLAGGRGYNEQFF
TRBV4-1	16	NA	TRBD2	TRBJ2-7	TGCGCCAGCAGCCAAGCAAGTGCGGGACTACCATACGAGCAGTACTTC	CASSQASAGLPYEQYF
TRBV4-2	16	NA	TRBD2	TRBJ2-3	TGTGCCAGCAGCCAAGTCGCGGGAGAGGGCACAGATACGCAGTATTTT	CASSQVAGEGTDTQYF
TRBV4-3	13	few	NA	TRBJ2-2	TGCGCCAGCAGCCAAGGCCGGACAATGGAGCTGTTTTTT	CASSQGRTMELFF
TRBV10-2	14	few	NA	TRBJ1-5	TGCGCCAGCAGTGTGGTCCAAATCGAGCAGCCCCAGCATTTT	CASSVVQIEQPQHF
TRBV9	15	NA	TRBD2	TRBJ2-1	TGTGCCAGCAGCGTTAGCGGGAGGGCCAGCAATGAGCAGTTCTTC	CASSVSGRASNEQFF
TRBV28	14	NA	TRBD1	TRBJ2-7	TGTGCCAGCAGTTCTGCGAACAGGGGTGGCGAGCAGTACTTC	CASSSANRGGEQYF
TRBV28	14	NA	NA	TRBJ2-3	TGTGCCAGCAAGTGGACCGTTCGAACAGATACGCAGTATTTT	CASKWTVRTDTQYF
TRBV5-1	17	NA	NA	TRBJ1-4	TGCGCCAGCAGCTTGGAGGGTCAGACATTGGTCGGTGAAAAACTGTTTTTT	CASSLEGQTLVGEKLFF
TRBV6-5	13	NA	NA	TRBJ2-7	TGTGCCAGCAGTTACGCAGTGTCCTACGAGCAGTACTTC	CASSYAVSYEQYF
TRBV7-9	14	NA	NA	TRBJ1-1	TGTGCCAGCAGCTTAGAACGGATGAACACTGAAGCTTTCTTT	CASSLERMNTEAFF
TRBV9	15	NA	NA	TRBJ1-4	TGTGCCAGCAGCCCTCGTGGGGCGCCTAATGAAAAACTGTTTTTT	CASSPRGAPNEKLFF
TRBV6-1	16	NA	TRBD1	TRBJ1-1	TGTGCCAGCAGTGAGCCTAGGCAGGGGGCTAACACTGAAGCTTTCTTT	CASSEPRQGANTEAFF
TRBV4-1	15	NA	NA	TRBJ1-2	TGCGCCAGCAGCCAAGATGCCACAGCCAACTATGGCTACACCTTC	CASSQDATANYGYTF
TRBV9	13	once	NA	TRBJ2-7	TGTGCCAGCAGCTCCTCCGGGGACTACGAGCAGTACTTC	CASSSSGDYEQYF
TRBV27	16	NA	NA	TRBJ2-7	TGTGCCAGCAGTTTATCCCCGGCTGCGGGAATTTACGAGCAGTACTTC	CASSLSPAAGIYEQYF
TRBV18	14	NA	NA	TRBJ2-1	TGTGCCAGCTCACCGGGTGAATATTACAATGAGCAGTTCTTC	CASSPGEYYNEQFF
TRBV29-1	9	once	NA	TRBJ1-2	TGCAGCGTCCCCTGGGGCTACACCTTC	CSVPWGYTF
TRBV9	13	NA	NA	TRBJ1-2	TGTGCCAGCAGCGTAGGCGGGGGCTATGGCTACACCTTC	CASSVGGGYGYTF
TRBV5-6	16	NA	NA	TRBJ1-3	TGTGCCAGCAGCTTTATCGGCCTCCGGACTGGAAACACCATATATTTT	CASSFIGLRTGNTIYF
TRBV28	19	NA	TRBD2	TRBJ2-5	TGTGCCAGCAGTTTTGGGCTAGCGGGAGAGGGGGTGGTGGGAGAGACCCAGTACTTC	CASSFGLAGEGVVGETQYF
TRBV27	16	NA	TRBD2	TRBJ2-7	TGTGCCAGCAGTTTTACTTTAGCGGGAGGGCCAGCCGAGCAGTACTTC	CASSFTLAGGPAEQYF
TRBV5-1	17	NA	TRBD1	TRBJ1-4	TGCGCCAGCAGCCCAGGGACAGGGGGCGCGGTTTTTGAAAAACTGTTTTTT	CASSPGTGGAVFEKLFF
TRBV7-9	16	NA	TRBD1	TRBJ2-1	TGTGCCAGCAGCTCGAAGGGACAGGGGGCGCAGAATGAGCAGTTCTTC	CASSSKGQGAQNEQFF
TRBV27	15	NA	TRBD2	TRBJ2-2	TGTGCCAGCAGCCGTAGCGGGAGGAACACCGGGGAGCTGTTTTTT	CASSRSGRNTGELFF
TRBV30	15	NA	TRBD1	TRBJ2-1	TGTGCCTGGGACGACAGGGGAAGGCCCCTTCGTGAGCAGTTCTTC	CAWDDRGRPLREQFF
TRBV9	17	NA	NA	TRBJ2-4	TGTGCCAGCAGCGTAGGATATCAGGGGTCAGCCAAAAACATTCAGTACTTC	CASSVGYQGSAKNIQYF
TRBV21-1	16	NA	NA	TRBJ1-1	TGTGCCAGCAGCTGGACGCGGGGACAGCTGAACACTGAAGCTTTCTTT	CASSWTRGQLNTEAFF
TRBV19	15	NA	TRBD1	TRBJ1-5	TGTGCCAGTAGTATGTGGCAGGGGGGTAATCAGCCCCAGCATTTT	CASSMWQGGNQPQHF
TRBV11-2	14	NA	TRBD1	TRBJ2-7	TGTGCCAGCAGCCCCAGGACAGGGTTGCACGAGCAGTACTTC	CASSPRTGLHEQYF
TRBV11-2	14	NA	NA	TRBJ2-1	TGTGCCAGCAGCTTCGAGGCGATTGGGGATGAGCAGTTCTTC	CASSFEAIGDEQFF
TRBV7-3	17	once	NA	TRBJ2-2	TGTGCCAGCAGTTTCATGCCTGGGGCCCCGGACACCGGGGAGCTGTTTTTT	CASSFMPGAPDTGELFF
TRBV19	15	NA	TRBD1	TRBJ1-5	TGTGCCAGTAGGGACAGGGGGCATAGCAATCAGCCCCAGCATTTT	CASRDRGHSNQPQHF
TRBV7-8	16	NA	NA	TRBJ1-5	TGTGCCAGCAGCTTAGGTGAAGCCAATAGCAATCAGCCCCAGCATTTT	CASSLGEANSNQPQHF
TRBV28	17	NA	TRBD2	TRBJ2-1	TGTGCCAGCAGTTCCGGGACTAGCGGGAGAGGGTCAAATGAGCAGTTCTTC	CASSSGTSGRGSNEQFF